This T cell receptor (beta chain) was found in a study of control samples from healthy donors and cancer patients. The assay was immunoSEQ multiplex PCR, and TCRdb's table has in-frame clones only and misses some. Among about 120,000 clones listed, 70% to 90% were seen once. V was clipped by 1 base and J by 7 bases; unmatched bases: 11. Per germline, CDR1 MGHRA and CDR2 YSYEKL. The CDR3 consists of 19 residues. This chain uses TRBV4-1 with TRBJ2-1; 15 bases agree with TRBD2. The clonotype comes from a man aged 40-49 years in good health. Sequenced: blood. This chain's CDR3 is CASSQGGTSGGPGFNEQFF. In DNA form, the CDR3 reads TGCGCCAGCAGCCAAGGCGGGACTAGCGGGGGGCCGGGTTTTAATGAGCAGTTCTTC.